The 14 T cell receptor beta chains given below trace back to one sample, sequenced in a study of T cell clones after liver transplantation. Only in-frame clones appear in the TCRdb table, and some are missing; sequencing was by immunoSEQ multiplex PCR. The sample shows tens of thousands of clones, roughly nine tenths of them seen only once. The source was CD8+ T cells from blood, collected 12 months after liver transplant. These TCRs come from a human patient who received a liver transplant. Some of the T cells may derive from the graft donor.

The sample holds one count of this clone. Other DNA variants within this sample encode the same CDR3. This sequence joins TRBV27 and TRBJ1-1; D is possibly TRBD1 (5 bases). The germline V and J ends were trimmed by 2 bases and 1 base, with 5 bases remaining between them. Per germline, CDR1 MNHEY and CDR2 SMNVEV (reference sequence). This CDR3 contains 13 residues. This CDR3 is CASSLGGNTEAFF. In DNA form, the CDR3 reads TGTGCCAGCAGTTTAGGGGGGAACACTGAAGCTTTCTTT.

For this clone: The same CDR3 also results from other DNA sequences found in this sample. This rearrangement joins TRBV27 to TRBJ2-7; D perhaps matches TRBD2 (5 bases). This CDR3 is 15 amino acids long. The germline V gene has CDR1 MNHEY and CDR2 SMNVEV (reference sequence). The germline V and J ends were trimmed by 5 bases and 2 bases, with 16 bases remaining between them. CDR3 protein: CASSPLLAGAYEQYF. In nucleotides, the CDR3 is TGTGCCAGCAGTCCCCTCCTAGCAGGAGCCTACGAGCAGTACTTC.

This clone was seen once. The genes are TRBV7-2 and TRBJ2-3, with 7 bases identical to TRBD2. CDR1 is SGHTA and CDR2 is FQGNSA in the germline V gene. Germline trimming cut 5 bases from V and 2 bases from J; bases unmatched to any gene: 10. The CDR3 extends over 16 amino acids. The DNA of the CDR3 is TGTGCCAGCAGCGCCCGGGGGGAGGGCCTCACAGATACGCAGTATTTT. It is translated as CASSARGEGLTDTQYF.

V usage is TRBV7-9 and J usage is TRBJ2-7, with D unclear. Germline loops: CDR1 SEHNR, CDR2 FQNEAQ (reference sequence). With 3 bases removed from V and 3 bases from J, the gap between germline ends came to 9 bases. The CDR3 covers 13 residues. The CDR3 nucleotides are TGTGCCAGCAGCTTTGGTCAGATCTACGAGCAGTACTTC. Protein sequence: CASSFGQIYEQYF.

The gene calls are TRBV27 and TRBJ2-3; TRBD1 is a possible D gene (6 bases). CDR3 length equals 17 residues. Germline V gene lookup returns CDR1 MNHEY and CDR2 SMNVEV (reference sequence). V was clipped by 8 bases and J by 0 bases, with 21 bases between them. CDR3 bases: TGTGCCAGCGGACACCAAGGGGGTACCCAGAGCACAGATACGCAGTATTTT. It specifies CASGHQGGTQSTDTQYF.

The V gene is TRBV5-4, the J gene TRBJ2-3; TRBD2 matches 11 bases. CDR3 size: 15 residues. V was pared by 4 bases and J by 0 bases, with 1 base of the junction left unmatched. From germline, CDR1 is SGHNT and CDR2 YYREEE (reference sequence). The CDR3 nucleotides read TGTGCCAGCAGCCTAGCGGGAGGAAGCACAGATACGCAGTATTTT. The encoded protein is CASSLAGGSTDTQYF.

The chain employs TRBV7-2 and TRBJ2-1, with D tentatively TRBD1 (6 bases). The CDR3 is made up of 13 amino acids. The V gene's germline CDR1 is SGHTA and CDR2 FQGNSA. V shed 2 bases and J shed 8 bases, with 10 bases lying between them. The CDR3 DNA is TGTGCCAGCAGCTTACTTAAGGGGGATGAGCAGTTCTTC. Protein sequence: CASSLLKGDEQFF.

The CDR3 spells CASSHGGTLLGEQFF. CDR3 nucleotide sequence: TGTGCCAGCAGTCACGGGGGGACTCTTCTCGGTGAGCAGTTCTTC. The chain is built from TRBV27 and TRBJ2-1; TRBD2 matches 7 bases. With V trimmed by 5 bases and J by 9 bases, 13 bases remained unmatched. CDR3 length: 15 residues. CDR1 MNHEY and CDR2 SMNVEV come from the germline V gene (reference sequence).

This clone was seen a few times. The rearrangement joins TRBV6-6 to TRBJ1-1, with a weak D call TRBD1 (6 bases). The V end lost 7 bases, the J end lost 5 bases, and 20 bases lay between the germline ends. The CDR3 consists of 15 residues. CDR1 is MNHNY, CDR2 SVGAGI, per germline (reference sequence). The CDR3 loop reads CASTYRRGGVTEAFF. The CDR3 DNA reads as TGTGCCAGCACCTACAGAAGAGGGGGTGTGACTGAAGCTTTCTTT.

This clone was seen only a few times. This rearrangement joins TRBV28 to TRBJ1-2; TRBD1 might be the D (5 bases). With 8 bases removed from V and 5 bases from J, the gap between germline ends came to 18 bases. CDR1 MDHEN and CDR2 SYDVKM come from the germline V gene. The length of the CDR3 is 14 residues. For the CDR3, the DNA is TGTGCCAGCCTACCGGGCCCCGGGGGGTATGGCTACACCTTC. Its translation is CASLPGPGGYGYTF.

The J gene is TRBJ2-1, the V gene TRBV28; the match to TRBD1 covers 7 bases. Germline lookup yields CDR1 MDHEN and CDR2 SYDVKM. The CDR3 contains 15 residues. V lost 6 bases and J lost 9; bases outside the gene matches: 14. The CDR3 DNA sequence: TGTGCCAGCAGCCGAGACAGGGTGGGATTAGGTGAGCAGTTCTTC. Protein product: CASSRDRVGLGEQFF.

The genes are TRBV7-9 and TRBJ2-7, with no clear D. This CDR3 is built from 11 residues. With 6 bases removed from V and 7 bases from J, the gap between germline ends came to 10 bases. Germline loops: CDR1 SEHNR, CDR2 FQNEAQ (reference sequence). CDR3 amino acids: CASSPGVEQYF. The CDR3 DNA reads TGTGCCAGCAGTCCCGGTGTAGAGCAGTACTTC.

For the CDR3, the DNA is TGTGCCATCAGTGATCCAAGCGAAGGAACAAATCAGCCCCAGCATTTT. It is translated as CAISDPSEGTNQPQHF. The chain combines TRBV10-3 with TRBJ1-5; D is undetermined. Trimming pared 3 bases from V and 4 bases from J, leaving 16 bases between. The CDR3 runs 16 residues. Germline V gene lookup returns CDR1 ENHRY and CDR2 SYGVKD.

This clone occurred a few times. The chain couples TRBV5-1 to TRBJ2-7; 10 nucleotides line up with TRBD1. From germline, CDR1 is SGHRS and CDR2 YFSETQ. The CDR3 sequence is 15 residues long. Trimming took 2 bases from V and 6 from J; bases not matched to a gene: 8. In DNA, the CDR3 is TGCGCCAGCAGCTTCTATCCGGGACAGGGGTCCGAGCAGTACTTC. The encoded protein is CASSFYPGQGSEQYF.